This passage covers 14 T cell receptor beta chains from one sample sequenced in a study of T cell responses to AZD1222 COVID-19 vaccine. Only in-frame clones appear in the TCRdb table, and some are missing; sequencing was by immunoSEQ multiplex PCR. The table shows about 180,000 clones, with around 90% occurring only once. The input for sequencing was peripheral blood, taken on day 0 of AZD1222 vaccination. The receptor set was obtained from an adult in good health.

This sequence joins TRBV30 and TRBJ1-4, with a tentative D call TRBD1 (5 bases). The germline V gene has CDR1 GTSNPN and CDR2 SVGIG (reference sequence). The CDR3 is made up of 18 amino acids. Trimming stripped 0 bases from V and 5 bases from J, with 22 bases between. Here the CDR3 DNA reads TGTGCCTGGAGTGTCCCCTTAGGAGGGGTAATGAAGAATGAAAAACTGTTTTTT. It codes for CAWSVPLGGVMKNEKLFF.

This chain links TRBV9 with TRBJ1-1; the match to TRBD1 covers 7 bases. Germline CDR1 and CDR2: SGDLS and YYNGEE. This CDR3 comprises 14 residues. With 2 bases clipped from V and 1 base from J, the junction kept 2 bases outside the gene matches. The CDR3 region is CASSVRGANTEAFF. The CDR3 bases are TGTGCCAGCAGCGTCAGGGGGGCGAACACTGAAGCTTTCTTT.

This clone showed up just once. This chain joins TRBV25-1 and TRBJ2-2; D may be TRBD1 or TRBD2 (5 bases each). The germline gives CDR1 MGHDK, CDR2 SYGVNS. V lost 6 bases and J 1 base, leaving 9 bases between the germline ends. CDR3 length: 14 residues. The CDR3 DNA reads TGTGCCAGCAGGGGGGAGCGGAACACCGGGGAGCTGTTTTTT. This codes for CASRGERNTGELFF.

The chain joins TRBV7-9 to TRBJ1-1, with D tentatively TRBD1 (5 bases). The CDR3 consists of 13 residues. Germline V lookup: CDR1 SEHNR, CDR2 FQNEAQ (reference sequence). Trimming shortened V by 3 bases and J by 0 bases, and 5 bases separated the two germline ends. The DNA of the CDR3 is TGTGCCAGCAGCTTGACAGTGAACACTGAAGCTTTCTTT. Its protein is CASSLTVNTEAFF.

The J gene is TRBJ2-5, the V gene TRBV7-2; a possible D gene is TRBD1 (6 bases). Trimming pared 1 base from V and 12 bases from J, leaving 12 bases between. The CDR3 is made up of 12 amino acids. Germline V gene data show CDR1 as SGHTA and CDR2 as FQGNSA. The CDR3: CASSLGTGLKYF. The CDR3 region has the DNA TGTGCCAGCAGCTTAGGAACAGGGTTAAAGTACTTC.

The rearrangement joins TRBV11-2 to TRBJ2-1, with 9 positions matching TRBD1. Germline V gene data show CDR1 as SGHAT and CDR2 as FQNNGV. The ends lost 4 bases at V and 8 bases at J; junction bases unmatched: 12. The length of the CDR3 is 16 residues. The CDR3 spells CASSSPRTGVQDEQFF. The CDR3 DNA is TGTGCCAGCAGCTCACCGCGGACAGGGGTACAAGATGAGCAGTTCTTC.

The chain couples TRBV28 to TRBJ2-7, with TRBD2 matching over 11 bases. V dropped 5 bases and J dropped 3; count of bases not matched to a gene: 0. This CDR3 is built from 13 residues. Germline lookup yields CDR1 MDHEN and CDR2 SYDVKM. The CDR3 protein is CASSTSGSYEQYF. The CDR3 DNA is TGTGCCAGCAGTACTAGCGGGAGCTACGAGCAGTACTTC.

The table lists this clone with a few counts. The gene calls are TRBV15 and TRBJ2-7; D possibly corresponds to TRBD1 (6 bases). The length of the CDR3 is 20 residues. Trimming took off 2 bases at V and 5 bases at J, with 31 bases between the two ends. Germline values: CDR1 LNHNV, CDR2 YYDKDF (reference sequence). This CDR3 reads CATSRTRLAGTSLRANEQYF. DNA of the CDR3: TGTGCCACCAGCAGAACGAGGCTCGCCGGGACATCTCTCAGGGCCAACGAGCAGTACTTC.

V and J are TRBV5-1 and TRBJ2-3, with D perhaps matching TRBD2 (6 bases). CDR1 is SGHRS, CDR2 YFSETQ, per germline. V shed 2 bases and J shed 0 bases, with 10 bases lying between them. The length of the CDR3 is 15 residues. The CDR3 DNA follows: TGCGCCAGCAGCTTAGGAGGGCTGAGCACAGATACGCAGTATTTT. The encoded protein is CASSLGGLSTDTQYF.

In its sample, this clone was seen a few times. The gene calls are TRBV14 and TRBJ2-7; maybe TRBD2 (6 bases). CDR1 is SGHDN, CDR2 FVKESK, per germline. Trimming left V 9 bases short and J 6 bases short, with 15 bases between. CDR3 size: 12 residues. The CDR3 loop is CASGTGTGEQYF. The CDR3 nucleotides read TGTGCCAGTGGGACTGGCACCGGCGAGCAGTACTTC.

The rearrangement links TRBV2 to TRBJ1-4; perhaps TRBD1 as D (6 bases). Germline V gene lookup returns CDR1 SNHLY and CDR2 FYNNEI. V was trimmed by 2 bases and J by 7 bases, leaving 11 bases between them. The length of the CDR3 is 14 residues. The CDR3 loop reads CASSERQDLEKLFF. Written as DNA, the CDR3 is TGTGCCAGCAGTGAAAGACAGGACCTTGAAAAACTGTTTTTT.

This sequence joins TRBV4-1 and TRBJ1-6; D is undetermined. Germline V gene data show CDR1 as MGHRA and CDR2 as YSYEKL. This CDR3 region has 16 residues. V was trimmed by 0 bases and J by 5 bases, leaving 11 bases between them. The CDR3 bases are TGCGCCAGCAGCCAAGATCCCAGGCCCGATAATTCACCCCTCCACTTT. It translates to CASSQDPRPDNSPLHF.

The rearrangement joins TRBV27 to TRBJ1-1, with a tentative D call TRBD1 (6 bases). Germline-derived CDR1 and CDR2 are MNHEY and SMNVEV (reference sequence). This CDR3 region has 15 residues. Between the trimmed V and J ends, which lost 0 bases and 1 base, there was a span of 9 bases. CDR3 sequence (DNA): TGTGCCAGCAGTTTATCGCCCAGGGGGAACACTGAAGCTTTCTTT. Translating it yields CASSLSPRGNTEAFF.

The chain employs TRBV19 and TRBJ1-4; D not resolved. The V and J ends lost 4 bases and 8 bases respectively, with 11 bases between them. Germline lookup yields CDR1 LNHDA and CDR2 SQIVND (reference sequence). CDR3 size: 13 residues. The CDR3 DNA follows: TGTGCCAGTAGTAACAACCGGGCGGAAAAACTGTTTTTT. Translation: CASSNNRAEKLFF.